This TCR beta chain was identified in a study of cytomegalovirus exposure and HLA in healthy donors. In regard to this clone: What it binds is unknown.

The CDR3 is 13 residues long. Trimming cost V 3 bases and J 6 bases, with 13 bases left between them. Germline values: CDR1 SGDLS, CDR2 YYNGEE. Findings and limits, study-wide: Prediction of most subjects' HLA-A and HLA-B alleles by TCR beta sequences was reportedly accurate. Reports credit the classifier with highly specific, highly sensitive diagnosis of cytomegalovirus status.

Researchers ran the PCR with 60 Vbeta and 13 Jbeta primers. Sequenced by immunoSEQ multiplex PCR; TCRdb stores in-frame clones only, minus some. Recorded for this sample: about 200,000 clones. This TCR was sampled from a girl aged 2-9 years in good health and CMV-seropositive. Material for sequencing was PBMCs. V gene TRBV9 combines with J gene TRBJ2-7; tentative D call: TRBD1 (5 bases). The CDR3 DNA sequence: TGTGCCAGCAGCGGGCAGGGTACCGGCGAGCAGTACTTC. Translated, it gives CASSGQGTGEQYF.